This T cell receptor beta chain was sequenced in a study of T cells in Graves' hyperthyroidism and ophthalmopathy (dated by TCRdb to the late 2010s). Background for the entire study: Peripheral blood was sampled at the time of initial diagnosis, prior to any treatment. Thyroid tissue and blood T-cell repertoires from more than five Graves' hyperthyroidism patients were also compared in the study. The paper reports TCR Vbeta CDR3 sequencing of roughly 140 peripheral blood samples: some 41 ophthalmopathy, roughly 80 hyperthyroidism and around 17 progressor patients. TCR V-J signatures able to tell the groups apart were searched for in a discovery cohort of 100 or so patients, of whom roughly 42 had Graves' ophthalmopathy and roughly 58 had stable Graves' hyperthyroidism. Following sampling, methimazole starting at 30 mg daily was given to hyperthyroidism patients, and high-dose intravenous methylprednisolone was given to ophthalmopathy patients. The 75 to 100 discovery patients were divided at random into training and test sets in a 7:3 ratio. Whether ophthalmopathy could be predicted prospectively was tested in an independent validation cohort made up of approximately 19 hyperthyroidism patients plus 17 patients who later progressed to ophthalmopathy.

Counted from cysteine to phenylalanine, this CDR3 has 14 amino acids. Of the read, only the CDR3 DNA is kept; its 42 bases are in frame from base 1. Deletion took 6 bases off V and 0 bases off J, with a span of 9 bases between the germline ends. A word on this clonotype: The specificity of this receptor is unknown. Per-nucleotide qualities are absent, and no much larger clonotype sits a single base away.

The paper as a whole reports these results and caveats: A 13 V-J signature model separated ophthalmopathy from stable hyperthyroidism, with approximately 86% sensitivity and 81% to 83% specificity in cross-validation and 80%/75% in testing. No statistical method was used to fix the sample size in advance, and group allocation was not hidden from the investigators. Most expanded thyroid clonotypes (frequency above 0.001) were also detected in blood, suggesting blood repertoires may reflect thyroid immune responses. In validation, the model predicted progression to ophthalmopathy a median of roughly 6.5 months before onset, with roughly 68% sensitivity and just under 75% specificity.

The TCR beta CDR3 regions were amplified from RNA transcripts. For the first round of RT-PCR on the TCR CDR3, the HTBI primer set was used together with the Qiagen OneStep RT-PCR kit. The libraries were constructed in a second round of multiplex PCR and then size-selected and purified. Paired-end sequencing of the libraries was performed with 100 bp reads on an Illumina HiSeq2000. From the authors' description of their analysis: SOAPnuke was used to process the raw data, removing reads that contained adapters or uncalled bases, had a mean Phred below 15, or lacked an exact match to the constant primer or identifier. High-quality paired reads were merged with COPE v1.2.5, and unique nucleotide sequences were defined as clonotypes. MiTCR v1.1 was used to align the clonotypes against IMGT TRBV, TRBD and TRBJ reference segments. Analysis was restricted to V-J combinations with a frequency above 0.0001, which covered roughly 99% of repertoires. A TCS score was defined as the ratio between F50 (clonal expansion) and ExV (chaos), using BLOSUM62-based TCRdist between CDR3 peptides within each V-J. Welch's t-statistics and random forest reduced fewer than 550 V-J features to about 13, which were used in a naive Bayes classifier (R e1071). TCRdb reworked the public reads: Q25 trimming with fastp, MiXCR clone assembly, productive beta chains retained. CDR3 protein sequences are deduplicated, and each keeps its most common genes and DNA. TCRdb assigned the V and J calls; the authors' analysis was not used. Counted in this sample were some 370,000 distinct CDR3 sequences; about an eighth of them appeared once. The top ten constitute around 28% of the sample.

Moderately to severely active disease, a Clinical Activity Score of at least 3, a NOSPECS grade of at least 4, and a duration under 3 months were present in ophthalmopathy patients. Any patient with an uncontrolled infection, another autoimmune disease, pregnancy or lactation was excluded. Diagnoses relied on clinical symptoms, serum thyroxine and TRAb, thyroid ultrasound and orbital computed tomography. Ficoll-Paque density gradient centrifugation was used to isolate PBMCs from approximately 10 ml of fresh peripheral blood. Trizol reagent was used to extract total RNA, and RNA quality was then checked on an Agilent 2100 Bioanalyzer.

This TCR came from a man aged 50-60 years with Graves' ophthalmopathy. Sequencing was done on a sample of blood. In this chain, TRBV12-3 or TRBV12-4 is recombined with TRBJ1-3; a confident D gene designation cannot be given. The DNA reads as follows: TGTGCCAGCAGACCAGGTATCTCTGGAAACACCATATATTTT. Its product reads: CASRPGISGNTIYF.